Included here is one T cell receptor (beta chain) sequence, with context. This sample is drawn from a study of blood T cell repertoires in COVID-19. Study as a whole: Acute and convalescent COVID-19 samples came from the United States, Italy and Spain. Sample material is recorded as cDNA or gDNA derived from T cells, B-cell-depleted T cells, or PBMCs.

V dropped 1 base and J dropped 7 bases, with 8 bases sitting between them. The CDR3 covers 13 residues. Germline CDR1 reads SEHNR; CDR2 reads FQNEAQ (reference sequence). As originally analysed: The authors estimated nucleated cell counts from reference gene primer amplification. Only in-frame clones appear in the TCRdb table, and some are missing; sequencing was by immunoSEQ multiplex PCR. D and trimming were read from the DNA, whereas the V and J calls and clone size are those reported in that table. Of tens of thousands of clones listed, 80% to 90% are singletons. The TCR comes from a woman aged 80 or over with acute or convalescent COVID-19. The chain couples TRBV7-9 to TRBJ1-5, with TRBD1 as a possible D gene (5 bases). Sequenced sample: peripheral blood. The CDR3 region is CASSLGGGQPQHF. In DNA, the CDR3 is TGTGCCAGCAGCTTAGGGGGGGGACAGCCCCAGCATTTT.